A single sample is the source of the 12 T cell receptor beta chains below, sequenced in a study of cutaneous CD30+ T cell lymphoproliferative disorder and hepatitis E. Profiling relied on immunoSEQ multiplex PCR, and the TCRdb table lists in-frame clones only, not all of them. This sample yields around 550 clones, of which approximately 84% are seen a single time; more than 75% belongs to the top ten. The sequencing sample was made of liver tissue. Receptors originate from a human donor with a cutaneous T cell lymphoproliferative disorder associated with hepatitis E virus.

This clone was detected only once. V gene TRBV5-1 combines with J gene TRBJ2-3, with TRBD1 as a possible D gene (6 bases). The germline CDR1 and CDR2 sequences are SGHRS and YFSETQ. V lost 6 bases to trimming and J lost 4 bases, with 15 bases between them. The CDR3 has 14 amino acids. The CDR3 spells CASKARGYPDTQYF. For the CDR3, the DNA is TGCGCCAGCAAGGCCAGGGGTTATCCAGATACGCAGTATTTT. The full variable domain, in which reference TRBV5-1 and TRBJ2-3 provide the parts outside the CDR3, is KAGVTQTPRYLIKTRGQQVTLSCSPISGHRSVSWYQQTPGQGLQFLFEYFSETQRNKGNFPGRFSGRQFSNSRSEMNVSTLELGDSALYLCASKARGYPDTQYFGPGTRLTVL.

The chain is built from TRBV7-2 and TRBJ2-5; the D is unclear. The germline CDR1 and CDR2 sequences are SGHTA and FQGNSA. The CDR3 consists of 12 residues. The V end lost 1 base, the J end lost 5 bases, and 5 bases lay between the germline ends. CDR3 coding DNA: TGTGCCAGCAGCTTAGGGGTTGAGACCCAGTACTTC. Its protein is CASSLGVETQYF.

The chain carries TRBV6-4 and TRBJ2-1, with 7 bases matching TRBD2. This CDR3 has 14 residues. J gave up 9 bases and V 2 bases, and 7 bases lay outside the gene matches. Germline lookup yields CDR1 MRHNA and CDR2 SNTAGT. The CDR3 DNA is TGTGCCAGCAGTGACATAATTACTAGCGCTGAGCAGTTCTTC. This gives the protein CASSDIITSAEQFF.

This chain links TRBV4-1 with TRBJ2-7; D unresolved. This CDR3 comprises 14 residues. V was trimmed by 0 bases and J by 5 bases, leaving 11 bases between them. Germline CDR1 reads MGHRA; CDR2 reads YSYEKL. The CDR3 loop reads CASSQDPWEDEQYF. The CDR3 DNA is TGCGCCAGCAGCCAAGATCCATGGGAAGACGAGCAGTACTTC.

This clone was counted between two and nine times. This sequence joins TRBV28 and TRBJ2-7, with a weak D call TRBD2 (5 bases). The CDR3 consists of 13 residues. V lost 6 bases, J lost 3 bases, and 12 bases lay in between. CDR1 and CDR2 from the germline V gene are MDHEN and SYDVKM. CDR3 coding DNA: TGTGCCAGCAGCCTGGACTCCTACTACGAGCAGTACTTC. Protein product: CASSLDSYYEQYF.

This clone came up once. The chain is built from TRBV19 and TRBJ1-2; D gene uncertain. V was clipped by 3 bases and J by 7 bases, with 15 bases between them. This CDR3 has 14 amino acids. The germline gives CDR1 LNHDA, CDR2 SQIVND (reference sequence). The CDR3 protein is CASSMSFLGSGYTF. The CDR3 DNA follows: TGTGCCAGTAGTATGAGCTTTCTGGGGTCTGGCTACACCTTC.

The CDR3 DNA is TGTGCCAGCAGCCACGTGCGAGGGGGATACACCGGGGAGCTGTTTTTT. Translation gives CASSHVRGGYTGELFF. J is TRBJ2-2 and V is TRBV7-9; perhaps TRBD1 as D (6 bases). CDR1 and CDR2 (germline): SEHNR, FQNEAQ (reference sequence). The ends were cut back, 5 bases at V and 3 bases at J, with 16 bases in the middle. The CDR3 is made up of 16 amino acids.

The V gene is TRBV5-1, the J gene TRBJ1-4, with D uncertain. CDR1 is SGHRS, CDR2 YFSETQ, per germline. Trimming left V 4 bases short and J 5 bases short, with 9 bases between. There are 13 residues in the CDR3. The CDR3 DNA reads TGCGCCAGCAGCCTATATGTGAATGAAAAACTGTTTTTT. Translation: CASSLYVNEKLFF.

This clone was found once. V is TRBV11-1 and J is TRBJ2-5, with 7 bases lining up with TRBD1. After removal of 5 bases from V and 2 bases from J, the junction contained 14 bases not matched to a gene. The CDR3 has 17 amino acids. In germline, CDR1 is SGHAT, CDR2 FQDESV (reference sequence). In DNA, the CDR3 is TGTGCCAGCAGCCTATTCGGACAGGCAGGGATTCAAGAGACCCAGTACTTC. As protein: CASSLFGQAGIQETQYF.

The count of this clone is one. This sequence joins TRBV2 and TRBJ2-5, with 11 bases lining up with TRBD2. Unmatched junction bases numbered 5, after V lost 7 bases and J lost 1 base. The V gene's germline CDR1 is SNHLY and CDR2 FYNNEI. The CDR3 sequence is 15 residues long. CDR3 amino acids: CASIRLAGIQETQYF. The CDR3 DNA follows: TGTGCCAGCATTAGACTAGCGGGGATCCAAGAGACCCAGTACTTC.

V and J are TRBV5-4 and TRBJ1-1; D is uncertain. CDR3 length: 16 residues. V was pared by 4 bases and J by 2 bases, with 18 bases between. Germline-derived CDR1 and CDR2 are SGHNT and YYREEE (reference sequence). The CDR3 sequence is CASSLDTQVGNTEAFF. The CDR3 DNA is TGTGCCAGCAGCCTCGACACCCAGGTGGGCAACACTGAAGCTTTCTTT. Supplemented by reference TRBV5-4 and TRBJ1-1, the full variable domain reads ETGVTQSPTHLIKTRGQQVTLRCSSQSGHNTVSWYQQALGQGPQFIFQYYREEENGRGNFPPRFSGLQFPNYSSELNVNALELDDSALYLCASSLDTQVGNTEAFFGQGTRLTVV.

This sequence joins TRBV4-1 and TRBJ1-4, with D uncertain. Germline loops: CDR1 MGHRA, CDR2 YSYEKL. V was trimmed by 4 bases and J by 8 bases, leaving 17 bases between them. The CDR3 runs 15 residues. The CDR3 sequence is CASSLWVAAREKLFF. Here the CDR3 DNA reads TGCGCCAGCAGCCTCTGGGTGGCGGCACGGGAAAAACTGTTTTTT.